The clone carrying this T cell receptor (beta chain) was observed a handful of times. The germline CDR1 and CDR2 sequences are MNHEY and SMNVEV (reference sequence). V was cut by 5 bases and J by 0 bases, with 24 bases left in between. CDR3 length: 19 residues. The entry originates in a study of sequential checkpoint blockade in melanoma. Sample treatment: randomized to nivolumab then ipilimumab (arm A) or the reverse (arm B). Profiling relied on immunoSEQ multiplex PCR, and the TCRdb table lists in-frame clones only, not all of them. The sample carries about 5,300 clones, approximately 82% recorded once.

The source of this sequence is a human donor with melanoma. This material consisted of CD8+ T cells sorted from blood (inferred from file names), taken from a patient given nivolumab and ipilimumab in sequence. This chain joins TRBV27 and TRBJ2-3; D is possibly TRBD2 (5 bases). The CDR3 loop reads CASSGRRTADGRSTDTQYF. DNA of the CDR3: TGTGCCAGCAGTGGGCGGAGGACCGCGGACGGACGCAGCACAGATACGCAGTATTTT.